This T cell receptor (beta chain) derives from a study of T cell repertoires in cytomegalovirus infection. Looking at the study overall: Carrying CMV and the relevant HLA type showed in public TCR beta signatures. Overall study findings and caveats: Frequencies of public TCR beta families were cumulated, and this identified carriers of CMV plus the relevant HLA. Predominance within the ex vivo response was attributable to HLA-C-restricted CMV-specific TCR beta clonotypes.

This clonotype was detected many times. Its antigen is not known. V lost 3 bases, J lost 1 base, and 14 bases lay in between. The CDR3 has 16 amino acids. TCRdb used MiXCR to reprocess the reads, holding one entry per CDR3 protein. The table lists around 210,000 distinct CDR3 sequences, roughly 6.5% of them singletons. The V and J genes are TRBV12-3 or TRBV12-4 and TRBJ2-3; TRBD1 is a possible D gene (6 bases). Source material: PBMCs. The sequence came from a human donor in good health (CMV status not recorded). Some clones in this sample may be carry-over from other donors' samples. The CDR3 region has the DNA TGTGCCAGCAGTTTCCCCTTCAGGGGACGCACAGATACGCAGTATTTT. It codes for CASSFPFRGRTDTQYF.